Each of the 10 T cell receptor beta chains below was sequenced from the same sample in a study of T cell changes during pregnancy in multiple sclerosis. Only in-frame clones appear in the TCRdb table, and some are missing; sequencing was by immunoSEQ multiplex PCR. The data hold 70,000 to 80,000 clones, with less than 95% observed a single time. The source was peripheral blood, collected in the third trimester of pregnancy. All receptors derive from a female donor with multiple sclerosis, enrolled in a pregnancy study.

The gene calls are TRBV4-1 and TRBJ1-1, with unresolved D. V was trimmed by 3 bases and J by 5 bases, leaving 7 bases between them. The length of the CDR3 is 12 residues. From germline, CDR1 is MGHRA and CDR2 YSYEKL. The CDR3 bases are TGCGCCAGCAGCCAGCCGGGGACTGAAGCTTTCTTT. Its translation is CASSQPGTEAFF.

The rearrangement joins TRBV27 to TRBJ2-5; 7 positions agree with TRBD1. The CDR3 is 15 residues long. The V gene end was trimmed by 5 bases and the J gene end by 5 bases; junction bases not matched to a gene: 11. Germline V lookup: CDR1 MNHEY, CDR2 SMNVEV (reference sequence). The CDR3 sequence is CASSVRTGMWETQYF. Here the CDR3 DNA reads TGTGCCAGCAGTGTGCGGACAGGCATGTGGGAGACCCAGTACTTC.

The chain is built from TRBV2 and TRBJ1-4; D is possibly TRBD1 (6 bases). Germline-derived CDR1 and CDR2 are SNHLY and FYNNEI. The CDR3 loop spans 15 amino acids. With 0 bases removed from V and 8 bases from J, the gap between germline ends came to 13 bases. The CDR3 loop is CASSEAGGLGEKLFF. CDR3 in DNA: TGTGCCAGCAGTGAAGCGGGGGGGCTAGGAGAAAAACTGTTTTTT. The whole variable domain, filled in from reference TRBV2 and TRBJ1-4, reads EPEVTQTPSHQVTQMGQEVILRCVPISNHLYFYWYRQILGQKVEFLVSFYNNEISEKSEIFDDQFSVERPDGSNFTLKIRSTKLEDSAMYFCASSEAGGLGEKLFFGSGTQLSVL.

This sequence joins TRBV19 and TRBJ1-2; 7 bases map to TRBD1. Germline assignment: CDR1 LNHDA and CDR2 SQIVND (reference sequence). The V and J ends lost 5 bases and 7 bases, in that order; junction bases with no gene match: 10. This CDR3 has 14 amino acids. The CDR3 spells CASSAFRTGSGYTF. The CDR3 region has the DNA TGTGCCAGTAGTGCATTCAGGACAGGTAGTGGCTACACCTTC.

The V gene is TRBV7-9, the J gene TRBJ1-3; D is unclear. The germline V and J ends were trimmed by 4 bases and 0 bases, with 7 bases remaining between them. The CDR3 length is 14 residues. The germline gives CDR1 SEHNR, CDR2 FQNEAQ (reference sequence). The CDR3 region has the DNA TGTGCCAGCAGCTCCGGGGTCTCTGGAAACACCATATATTTT. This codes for CASSSGVSGNTIYF.

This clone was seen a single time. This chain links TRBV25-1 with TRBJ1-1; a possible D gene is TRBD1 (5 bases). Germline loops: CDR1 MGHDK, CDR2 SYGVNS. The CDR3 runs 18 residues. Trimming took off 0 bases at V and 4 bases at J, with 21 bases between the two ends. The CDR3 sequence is CASSEYAGGAGKVTEAFF. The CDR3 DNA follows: TGTGCCAGCAGTGAATATGCGGGCGGGGCAGGGAAGGTCACTGAAGCTTTCTTT.

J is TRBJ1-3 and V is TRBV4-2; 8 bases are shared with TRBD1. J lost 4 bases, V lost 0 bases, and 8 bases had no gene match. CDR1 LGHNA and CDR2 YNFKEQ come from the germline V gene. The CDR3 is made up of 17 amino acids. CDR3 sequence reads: CASSQDRQTGGGNTIYF. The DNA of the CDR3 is TGTGCCAGCAGCCAAGACCGCCAAACAGGGGGAGGAAACACCATATATTTT.

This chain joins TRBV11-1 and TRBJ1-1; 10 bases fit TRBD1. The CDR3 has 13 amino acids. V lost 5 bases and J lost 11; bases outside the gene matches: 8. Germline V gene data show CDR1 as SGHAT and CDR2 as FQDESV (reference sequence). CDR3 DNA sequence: TGTGCCAGCAGCCTCCGACAGGGGGCCACGGCTTTCTTT. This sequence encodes CASSLRQGATAFF.

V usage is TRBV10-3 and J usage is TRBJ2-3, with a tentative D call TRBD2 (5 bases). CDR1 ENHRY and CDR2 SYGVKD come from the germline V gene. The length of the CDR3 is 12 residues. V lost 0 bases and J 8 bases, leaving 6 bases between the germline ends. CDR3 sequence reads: CAISESEVTQYF. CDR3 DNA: TGTGCCATCAGTGAGTCGGAGGTTACGCAGTATTTT.

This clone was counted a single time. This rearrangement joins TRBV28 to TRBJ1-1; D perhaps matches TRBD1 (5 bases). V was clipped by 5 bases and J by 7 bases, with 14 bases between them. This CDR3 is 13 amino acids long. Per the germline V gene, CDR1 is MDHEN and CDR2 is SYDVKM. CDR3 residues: CASSHTPGGEAFF. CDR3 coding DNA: TGTGCCAGCAGTCACACCCCGGGGGGTGAAGCTTTCTTT.